A selection of T cell receptor beta chains follows, all from one sample in a study of regulatory T cells in long-lasting Graves disease. TCRdb itself ran the multiplex PCR reads through MiXCR, one entry per CDR3 protein. The table includes about 540,000 distinct CDR3 sequences, 13% detected once. The same specimen was also included in a second study, on T cells in Graves' hyperthyroidism and ophthalmopathy.

Specimen: peripheral blood mononuclear cells (PBMCs), collected at new diagnosis, from a patient treated with antithyroid drugs. These receptors were taken from a man aged 25-45 years with Graves disease. CDR3s include the opening cysteine and the closing phenylalanine or tryptophan. Fields, in order: V gene, J gene, CDR3 protein.

TRBV3-1	TRBJ2-1	CASSRRSGNEQFF
TRBV4-2	TRBJ2-3	CASSQGGGWDPTDTQYF
TRBV18	TRBJ2-1	CASSLSEGEQFF
TRBV12-5	TRBJ2-1	CASGSRGLAGGSYNEQFF
TRBV5-6	TRBJ2-2	CASSPAVHTGELFF
TRBV24-1	TRBJ2-2	CATSREAPNTGELFF
TRBV20-1	TRBJ2-5	CSSIPPYQETQYF
TRBV19	TRBJ2-2	CASSGNRDAHTGELFF
TRBV5-1	TRBJ2-2	CASSSGYLNTGELFF
TRBV5-5	TRBJ2-1	CASSLAGQAYNEQFF
TRBV6-5	TRBJ2-2	CASSYGQGPPGELFF
TRBV7-2	TRBJ2-1	CASSRGQRLNEQFF
TRBV7-9	TRBJ2-7	CASSSERDRYEQYF
TRBV12-3/TRBV12-4	TRBJ2-7	CASSPGYSGRGDEQYF
TRBV7-2	TRBJ2-7	CASSLVVSGRSSYEQYF
TRBV2	TRBJ1-2	CASRKQGLYGYTF
TRBV5-1	TRBJ1-2	CASSLPGSRPINGYTF
TRBV10-3	TRBJ2-7	CAISDNNSYEQYF
TRBV2	TRBJ2-5	CASNLAGTVQETQYF
TRBV7-2	TRBJ2-4	CASSFDRGLRLAKNIQYF
TRBV12-3/TRBV12-4	TRBJ2-7	CASSPGRGRISEQYF
TRBV6-2/TRBV6-3	TRBJ2-1	CASSFQPPGDSEYNEQFF
TRBV20-1	TRBJ2-1	CSARRDGSYNEQFF
TRBV6-5	TRBJ2-3	CASSYSLAGSTDTQYF
TRBV15	TRBJ1-4	CATSRDLGDNEKLFF
TRBV29-1	TRBJ1-2	CSVDRTGYYGYTF
TRBV15	TRBJ1-1	CATSRAVAMNTEAFF
TRBV27	TRBJ1-2	CASSLEGNYGYTF
TRBV7-7	TRBJ2-5	CASSAPQGGLGGGTQYF
TRBV6-5	TRBJ1-1	CASSYDGMNTEAFF
TRBV7-9	TRBJ1-4	CASSSYRAANEKLFF
TRBV9	TRBJ2-3	CASSVRPLSTDTQYF
TRBV2	TRBJ1-1	CASSESTGSTEAFF
TRBV12-3/TRBV12-4	TRBJ1-1	CASSFRGGSTEAFF
TRBV3-1	TRBJ2-7	CASSQRLSSGRGKQYF
TRBV5-1	TRBJ1-1	CASSQGQGATEAFF
TRBV7-9	TRBJ2-7	CASSPGSDGPYEQYF
TRBV27	TRBJ2-3	CASSSELAGADTQYF
TRBV30	TRBJ1-1	CAWDGTENTEAFF
TRBV4-2	TRBJ2-7	CASSQVKRGPYEQYF
TRBV11-2	TRBJ2-1	CASSLVFSGIRNEQFF
TRBV24-1	TRBJ2-5	CATSDWGGEETQYF
TRBV24-1	TRBJ2-5	CATSDFSGTLNF